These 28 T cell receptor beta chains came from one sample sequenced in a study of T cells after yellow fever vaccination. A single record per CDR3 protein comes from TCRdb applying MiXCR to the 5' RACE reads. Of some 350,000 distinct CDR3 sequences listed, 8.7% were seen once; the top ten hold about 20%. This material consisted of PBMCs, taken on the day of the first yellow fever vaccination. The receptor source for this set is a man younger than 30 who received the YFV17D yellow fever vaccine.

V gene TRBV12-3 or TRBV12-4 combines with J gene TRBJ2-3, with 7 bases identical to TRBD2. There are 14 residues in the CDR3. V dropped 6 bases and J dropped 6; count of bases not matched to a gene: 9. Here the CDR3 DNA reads TGTGCCAGCAGACAACCGGGGGGTAGGGATACGCAGTATTTT. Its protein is CASRQPGGRDTQYF.

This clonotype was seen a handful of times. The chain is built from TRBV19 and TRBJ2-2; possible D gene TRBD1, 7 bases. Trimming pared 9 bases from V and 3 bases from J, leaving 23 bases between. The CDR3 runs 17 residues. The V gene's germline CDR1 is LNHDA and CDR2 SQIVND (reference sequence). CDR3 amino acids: CASSTAGGLFDTGELFF. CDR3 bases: TGTGCCAGCTCCACGGCAGGGGGGCTATTCGACACCGGGGAGCTGTTTTTT.

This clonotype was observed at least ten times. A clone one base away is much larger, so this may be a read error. The DNA of the CDR3 is TGTGCCAGCAGCTCCCACAATGAGCAGTTCTTC. Translated: CASSSHNEQFF. This chain uses TRBV7-2 with TRBJ2-1; no clear D gene. The CDR3 has 11 residues. Per the germline V gene, CDR1 is SGHTA and CDR2 is FQGNSA.

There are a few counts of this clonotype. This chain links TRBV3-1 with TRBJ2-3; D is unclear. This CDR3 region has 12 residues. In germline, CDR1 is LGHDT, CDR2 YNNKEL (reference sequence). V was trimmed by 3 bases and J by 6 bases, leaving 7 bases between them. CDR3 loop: CASSQALDTQYF. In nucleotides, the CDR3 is TGTGCCAGCAGCCAGGCATTGGATACGCAGTATTTT.

CDR3 protein: CASSLASGATNEKLFF. The CDR3 DNA is TGCGCCAGCAGCTTGGCCTCAGGGGCAACTAATGAAAAACTGTTTTTT. This chain links TRBV5-1 with TRBJ1-4; perhaps TRBD1 as D (6 bases). The CDR3 contains 16 residues. Trimming took off 0 bases at V and 0 bases at J, with 9 bases between the two ends. Germline V gene data show CDR1 as SGHRS and CDR2 as YFSETQ.

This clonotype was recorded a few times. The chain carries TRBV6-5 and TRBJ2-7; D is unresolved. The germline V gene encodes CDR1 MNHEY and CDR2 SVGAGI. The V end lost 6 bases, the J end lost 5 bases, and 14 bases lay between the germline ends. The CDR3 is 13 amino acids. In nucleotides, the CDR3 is TGTGCCAGCAGATATTTGGTTGCGGACGAGCAGTACTTC. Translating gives CASRYLVADEQYF.

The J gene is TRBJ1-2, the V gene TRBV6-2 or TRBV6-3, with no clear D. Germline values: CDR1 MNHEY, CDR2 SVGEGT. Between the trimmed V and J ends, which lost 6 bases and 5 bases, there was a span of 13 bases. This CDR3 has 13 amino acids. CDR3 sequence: CASSSTTFYGYTF. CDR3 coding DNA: TGTGCCAGCAGCTCGACCACGTTTTATGGCTACACCTTC.

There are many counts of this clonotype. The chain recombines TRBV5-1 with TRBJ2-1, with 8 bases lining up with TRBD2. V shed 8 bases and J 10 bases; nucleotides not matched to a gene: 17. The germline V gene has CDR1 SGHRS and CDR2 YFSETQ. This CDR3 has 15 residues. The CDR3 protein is CASMAGGGGSPEQFF. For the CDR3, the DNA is TGCGCCAGTATGGCCGGGGGGGGCGGTTCCCCCGAGCAGTTCTTC.

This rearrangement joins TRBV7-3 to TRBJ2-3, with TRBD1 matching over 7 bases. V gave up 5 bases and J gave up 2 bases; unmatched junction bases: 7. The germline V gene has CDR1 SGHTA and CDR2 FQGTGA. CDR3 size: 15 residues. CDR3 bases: TGTGCCAGCAGCCCAACAGGGGACACCACAGATACGCAGTATTTT. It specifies CASSPTGDTTDTQYF.

The CDR3 loop is CASSARTGGKAFF. The DNA of the CDR3 is TGTGCCAGCAGCGCCCGGACAGGAGGAAAAGCTTTCTTT. The J gene is TRBJ1-1, the V gene TRBV9; 7 nucleotides agree with TRBD1. The CDR3 is made up of 13 amino acids. Germline CDR1 SGDLS, CDR2 YYNGEE. The junction had 8 bases not matched to a gene; V was cut back by 3 bases and J by 9 bases.

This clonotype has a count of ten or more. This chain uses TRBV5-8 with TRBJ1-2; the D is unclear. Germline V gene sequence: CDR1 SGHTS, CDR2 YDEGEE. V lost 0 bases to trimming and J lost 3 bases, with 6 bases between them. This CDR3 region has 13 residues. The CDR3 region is CASSLEGDYGYTF. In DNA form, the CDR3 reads TGTGCCAGCAGCTTGGAAGGAGACTATGGCTACACCTTC. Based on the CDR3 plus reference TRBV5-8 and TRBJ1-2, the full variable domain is EAGVTQSPTHLIKTRGQQATLRCSPISGHTSVYWYQQALGLGLQFLLWYDEGEERNRGNFPPRFSGRQFPNYSSELNVNALELEDSALYLCASSLEGDYGYTFGSGTRLTVV.

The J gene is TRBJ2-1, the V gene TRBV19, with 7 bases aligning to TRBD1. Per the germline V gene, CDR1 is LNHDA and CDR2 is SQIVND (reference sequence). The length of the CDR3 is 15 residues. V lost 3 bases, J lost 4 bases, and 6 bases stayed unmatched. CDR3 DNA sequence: TGTGCCAGTAGTATCTTCGGGACAGAATACAATGAGCAGTTCTTC. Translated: CASSIFGTEYNEQFF.

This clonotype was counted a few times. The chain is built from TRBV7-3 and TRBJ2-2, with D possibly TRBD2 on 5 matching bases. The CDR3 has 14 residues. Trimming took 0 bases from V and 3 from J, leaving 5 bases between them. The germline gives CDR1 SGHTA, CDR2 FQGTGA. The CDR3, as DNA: TGTGCCAGCAGCTTAACTAGCGACACCGGGGAGCTGTTTTTT. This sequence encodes CASSLTSDTGELFF.

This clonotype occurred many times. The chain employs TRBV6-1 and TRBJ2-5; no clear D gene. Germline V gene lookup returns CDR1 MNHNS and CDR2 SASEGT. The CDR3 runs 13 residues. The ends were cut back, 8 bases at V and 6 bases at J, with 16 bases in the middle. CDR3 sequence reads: CASGNFVSQTQYF. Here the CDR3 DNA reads TGTGCCAGCGGAAACTTTGTCTCCCAGACCCAGTACTTC.

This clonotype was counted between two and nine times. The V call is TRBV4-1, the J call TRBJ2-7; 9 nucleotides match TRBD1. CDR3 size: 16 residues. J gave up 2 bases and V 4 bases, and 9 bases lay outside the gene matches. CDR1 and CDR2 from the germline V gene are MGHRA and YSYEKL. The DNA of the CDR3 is TGCGCCAGCAGCCCCCAGGGGACAGGGCCCCCCTACGAGCAGTACTTC. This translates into CASSPQGTGPPYEQYF.

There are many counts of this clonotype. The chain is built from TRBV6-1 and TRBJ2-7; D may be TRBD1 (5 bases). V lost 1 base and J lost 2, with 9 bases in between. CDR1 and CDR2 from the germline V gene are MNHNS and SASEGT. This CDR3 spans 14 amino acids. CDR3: CASSEEGPTYEQYF. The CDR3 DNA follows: TGTGCCAGCAGTGAAGAGGGGCCGACCTACGAGCAGTACTTC.

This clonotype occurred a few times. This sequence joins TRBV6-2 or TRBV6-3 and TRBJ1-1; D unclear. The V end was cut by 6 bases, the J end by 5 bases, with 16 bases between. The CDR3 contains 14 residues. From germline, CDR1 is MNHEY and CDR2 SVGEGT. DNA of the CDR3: TGTGCCAGCAGCCCTCCACCGTCAAGTACTGAAGCTTTCTTT. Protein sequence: CASSPPPSSTEAFF.

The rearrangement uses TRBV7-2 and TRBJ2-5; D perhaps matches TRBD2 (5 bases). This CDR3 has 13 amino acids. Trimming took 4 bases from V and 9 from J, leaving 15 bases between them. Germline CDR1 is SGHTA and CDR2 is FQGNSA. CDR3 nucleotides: TGTGCCAGCAGCTCCGGACTCCCCAGAGCCCAGTACTTC. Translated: CASSSGLPRAQYF. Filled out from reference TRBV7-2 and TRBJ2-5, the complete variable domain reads GAGVSQSPSNKVTEKGKDVELRCDPISGHTALYWYRQSLGQGLEFLIYFQGNSAPDKSGLPSDRFSAERTGGSVSTLTIQRTQQEDSAVYLCASSSGLPRAQYFGPGTRLLVL.

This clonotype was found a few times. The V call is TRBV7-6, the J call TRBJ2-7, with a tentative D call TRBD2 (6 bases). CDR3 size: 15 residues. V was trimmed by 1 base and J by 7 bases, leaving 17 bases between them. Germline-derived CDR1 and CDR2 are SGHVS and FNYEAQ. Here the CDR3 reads CASSLVGGFVAEQYF. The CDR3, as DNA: TGTGCCAGCAGCTTAGTAGGAGGGTTCGTCGCGGAGCAGTACTTC.

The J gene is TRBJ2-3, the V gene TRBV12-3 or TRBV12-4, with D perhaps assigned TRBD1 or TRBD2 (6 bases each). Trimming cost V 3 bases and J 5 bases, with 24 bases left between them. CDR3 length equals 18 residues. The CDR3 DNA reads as TGTGCCAGCAGTTTCGGGGGCCCGGGAGCGAGATTTAGAGATACGCAGTATTTT. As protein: CASSFGGPGARFRDTQYF.

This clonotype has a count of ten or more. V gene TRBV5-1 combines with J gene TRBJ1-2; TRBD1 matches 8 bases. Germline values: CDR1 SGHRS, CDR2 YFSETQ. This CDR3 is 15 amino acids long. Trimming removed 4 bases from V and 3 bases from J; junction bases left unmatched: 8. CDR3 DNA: TGCGCCAGCAGCACTGACCCGGGACAGGACTATGGCTACACCTTC. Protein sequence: CASSTDPGQDYGYTF.

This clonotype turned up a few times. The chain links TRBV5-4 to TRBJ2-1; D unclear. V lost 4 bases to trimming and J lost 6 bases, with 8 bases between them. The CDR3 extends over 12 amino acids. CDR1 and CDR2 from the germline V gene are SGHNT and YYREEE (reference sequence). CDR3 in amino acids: CASSRDTNEQFF. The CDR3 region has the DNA TGTGCCAGCAGCCGAGATACCAATGAGCAGTTCTTC.

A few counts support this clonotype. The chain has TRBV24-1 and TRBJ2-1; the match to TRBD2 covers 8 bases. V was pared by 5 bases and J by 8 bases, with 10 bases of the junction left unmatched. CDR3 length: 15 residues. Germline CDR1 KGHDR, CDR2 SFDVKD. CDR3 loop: CATSVIAGTSDEQFF. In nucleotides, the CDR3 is TGTGCCACCAGTGTCATAGCGGGAACGTCCGATGAGCAGTTCTTC.

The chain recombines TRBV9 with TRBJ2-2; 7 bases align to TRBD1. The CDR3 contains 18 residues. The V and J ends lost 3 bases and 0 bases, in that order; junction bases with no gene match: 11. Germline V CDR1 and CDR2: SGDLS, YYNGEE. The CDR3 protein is CASSAPRATGSNTGELFF. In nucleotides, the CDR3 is TGTGCCAGCAGCGCCCCAAGAGCGACAGGGTCGAACACCGGGGAGCTGTTTTTT.

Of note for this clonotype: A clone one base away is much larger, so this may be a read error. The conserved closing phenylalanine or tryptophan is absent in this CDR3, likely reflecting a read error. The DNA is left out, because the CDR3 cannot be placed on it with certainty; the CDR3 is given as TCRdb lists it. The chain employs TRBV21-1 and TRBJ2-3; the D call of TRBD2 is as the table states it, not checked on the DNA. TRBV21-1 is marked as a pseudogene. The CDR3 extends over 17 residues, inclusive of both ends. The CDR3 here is CASSKVGAGKGGDTQYS.

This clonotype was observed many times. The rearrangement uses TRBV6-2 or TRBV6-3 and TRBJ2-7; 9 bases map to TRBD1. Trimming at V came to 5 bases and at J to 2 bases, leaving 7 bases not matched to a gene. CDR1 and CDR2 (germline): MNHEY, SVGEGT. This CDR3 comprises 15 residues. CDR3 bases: TGTGCCAGCAGTGATCCGGGGACAGGGACCTACGAGCAGTACTTC. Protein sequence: CASSDPGTGTYEQYF.

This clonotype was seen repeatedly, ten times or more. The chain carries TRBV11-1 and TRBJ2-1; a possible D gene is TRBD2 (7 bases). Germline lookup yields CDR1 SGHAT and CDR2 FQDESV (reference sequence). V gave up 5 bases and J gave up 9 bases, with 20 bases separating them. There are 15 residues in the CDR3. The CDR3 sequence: CASSPWGGGPGEQFF. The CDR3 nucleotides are TGTGCCAGCAGCCCCTGGGGGGGGGGCCCCGGTGAGCAGTTCTTC.

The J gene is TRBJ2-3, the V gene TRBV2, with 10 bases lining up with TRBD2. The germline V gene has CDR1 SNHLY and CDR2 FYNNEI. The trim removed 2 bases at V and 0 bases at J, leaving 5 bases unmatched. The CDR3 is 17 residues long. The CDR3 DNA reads TGTGCCAGCAGTGAATCCCTAGCGGGGGCTAGCACAGATACGCAGTATTTT. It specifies CASSESLAGASTDTQYF.